Following are 14 T cell receptor beta chains from one sample sequenced in a study of molecular identifiers for immune sequencing clone quantification. From the PCR reads, TCRdb called clonotypes with MiXCR, one entry per CDR3 protein. The data hold under 85,000 distinct CDR3 sequences, with around 17% observed a single time. Material for sequencing was naive CD8+ T cells from blood, with Jurkat cell RNA spiked in. Noted subset: FACS-sorted CD8+CD4-CCR7+CD45RA+ naive T cells. These receptors were collected from a human donor in good health. Some libraries in this study had Jurkat cell RNA spiked in.

As concerns this clonotype: A read error is possible here, since a much larger clone lies one base away. V is TRBV11-2 and J is TRBJ2-2; the match to TRBD1 covers 7 bases. Germline values: CDR1 SGHAT, CDR2 FQNNGV. This CDR3 is built from 16 residues. The chain's CDR3 is CASGFGRGFNTGELFF. CDR3 nucleotides: TGTGCCAGCGGCTTCGGCAGGGGGTTCAACACCGGGGAGCTGTTTTTT.

This clonotype was seen at least ten times. This rearrangement joins TRBV6-2 or TRBV6-3 to TRBJ1-5, with a tentative D call TRBD1 (6 bases). The CDR3 covers 15 residues. Germline CDR1 is MNHEY and CDR2 is SVGEGT. V lost 8 bases to trimming and J lost 1 base, with 15 bases between them. The CDR3 nucleotides are TGTGCCAGCGGGACACCCAGCGGGAGCAATCAGCCCCAGCATTTT. Its translation: CASGTPSGSNQPQHF.

Turning to this clonotype: The junction shows a germline mismatch at one end, possibly a read error. Here the CDR3 reads CASSPSGLWNEQLF. For the CDR3, the DNA is TGTGCCAGCAGCCCATCGGGACTATGGAATGAGCAGCTCTTC. This chain joins TRBV9 and TRBJ2-1, with TRBD2 matching 7 bases. This CDR3 comprises 14 residues. Germline CDR1 is SGDLS and CDR2 is YYNGEE.

This clonotype was counted ten times or more. The chain has TRBV7-6 and TRBJ2-7; 8 bases map to TRBD1. The J segment lost 1 base and the V segment lost 5 bases, leaving 13 bases of the junction unmatched. The CDR3 runs to 17 residues. The germline V gene has CDR1 SGHVS and CDR2 FNYEAQ. The CDR3 is CASSPSPDRGNSYEQYF. The CDR3 DNA sequence: TGTGCCAGCAGCCCGAGCCCCGACAGGGGTAATTCCTACGAGCAGTACTTC.

This clonotype was observed at least ten times. The J gene is TRBJ2-5, the V gene TRBV7-2; 10 bases map to TRBD2. The CDR3 sequence is 18 residues long. J lost 4 bases, V lost 3 bases, and 14 bases had no gene match. The germline CDR1 and CDR2 sequences are SGHTA and FQGNSA. The CDR3 nucleotides read TGTGCCAGCAGCTTCCATTCCCGTCTAGCGGGAGTATCAGAGACCCAGTACTTC. It translates to CASSFHSRLAGVSETQYF.

There are a few counts of this clonotype. The chain combines TRBV5-1 with TRBJ2-2; D unclear. Germline-derived CDR1 and CDR2 are SGHRS and YFSETQ. The length of the CDR3 is 16 residues. Deletions cut 4 bases from V and 3 bases from J, with 16 bases between. The CDR3 reads CASSPIDPLDTGELFF. In nucleotides, the CDR3 is TGCGCCAGCAGCCCTATAGACCCCTTAGACACCGGGGAGCTGTTTTTT. Based on the CDR3 plus reference TRBV5-1 and TRBJ2-2, the full variable domain is KAGVTQTPRYLIKTRGQQVTLSCSPISGHRSVSWYQQTPGQGLQFLFEYFSETQRNKGNFPGRFSGRQFSNSRSEMNVSTLELGDSALYLCASSPIDPLDTGELFFGEGSRLTVL.

This clonotype was detected many times. V gene TRBV11-2 combines with J gene TRBJ2-2; possibly TRBD1 for D (6 bases). V lost 10 bases, J lost 5 bases, and 11 bases lay in between. The V gene's germline CDR1 is SGHAT and CDR2 FQNNGV. The CDR3 length is 12 residues. The CDR3 DNA sequence: TGTGCCACCGTGAGGGGGACCGGGGAGCTGTTTTTT. This codes for CATVRGTGELFF.

This clonotype was counted ten times or more. The J gene is TRBJ1-2, the V gene TRBV19; D is possibly TRBD1 (5 bases). V was cut by 0 bases and J by 4 bases, with 9 bases left in between. CDR1 LNHDA and CDR2 SQIVND come from the germline V gene (reference sequence). This CDR3 spans 14 amino acids. The CDR3 DNA is TGTGCCAGTAGTATAGAGTCCGGGGGCTATGGCTACACCTTC. This sequence encodes CASSIESGGYGYTF.

This clonotype was counted ten times or more. The CDR3 is CASSPDRARILSYEQYF. The CDR3 DNA reads as TGTGCCAGCAGCCCAGACAGGGCCCGAATCCTCTCCTACGAGCAGTACTTC. This chain joins TRBV3-1 and TRBJ2-7, with 7 bases aligning to TRBD1. The J segment lost 0 bases and the V segment lost 4 bases, leaving 12 bases of the junction unmatched. This CDR3 is 17 amino acids long. In germline, CDR1 is LGHDT, CDR2 YNNKEL (reference sequence).

This clonotype was counted ten times or more. The chain combines TRBV25-1 with TRBJ1-1; the D gene is possibly TRBD1 (6 bases). The CDR3 covers 16 residues. Trimming left V 5 bases short and J 0 bases short, with 16 bases between. Germline-derived CDR1 and CDR2 are MGHDK and SYGVNS. The CDR3 DNA reads as TGTGCCAGCAGTCCGCCTAGGACAGTTCTGAACACTGAAGCTTTCTTT. It encodes CASSPPRTVLNTEAFF.

At least ten counts were recorded for this clonotype. The chain is built from TRBV7-2 and TRBJ2-7; a possible D gene is TRBD2 (5 bases). The CDR3 runs to 17 residues. The germline CDR1 and CDR2 sequences are SGHTA and FQGNSA. V lost 1 base, J lost 2 bases, and 18 bases lay in between. In DNA form, the CDR3 reads TGTGCCAGCAGCTTAGGACGCCCAGCGGAGCTGCCCTACGAGCAGTACTTC. As protein: CASSLGRPAELPYEQYF.

At least ten counts were recorded for this clonotype. The V call is TRBV7-9, the J call TRBJ1-5; no reliable D call. Germline assignment: CDR1 SEHNR and CDR2 FQNEAQ (reference sequence). V shed 1 base and J shed 9 bases, with 7 bases lying between them. This CDR3 has 12 residues. The CDR3 nucleotides read TGTGCCAGCAGCTTAGGGGTATCGCCCCAGCATTTT. Translated: CASSLGVSPQHF.

This chain joins TRBV29-1 and TRBJ1-1, with D maybe TRBD1 (5 bases). V was clipped by 4 bases and J by 6 bases, with 9 bases between them. The CDR3 covers 11 residues. Germline CDR1 and CDR2: SQVTM and ANQGSEA. In DNA, the CDR3 is TGCAGCGTTGGGGGGGGGGCTGAAGCTTTCTTT. Amino acid sequence: CSVGGGAEAFF.

As for this clonotype: The junction shows a germline mismatch at one end, possibly a read error. The V gene is TRBV5-4, the J gene TRBJ2-4; D unclear. CDR1 and CDR2 (germline): SGHNT, YYREEE (reference sequence). The length of the CDR3 is 14 residues. The DNA of the CDR3 is TGTGCCGGCAGTGACCGTGAAGCCAAAAACATTCAGTACTTC. It specifies CAGSDREAKNIQYF.